One sample yielded the 16 T cell receptor beta chains listed below, sequenced in a study of blood T cell repertoires in COVID-19. Method: immunoSEQ multiplex PCR; TCRdb's copy keeps in-frame clones and lacks some. The data contain 200,000 to 300,000 clones, under 85% of them singletons. Material: peripheral blood. Source of these receptors: a human donor in a cohort sampled during active COVID-19.

This rearrangement joins TRBV19 to TRBJ1-6; 7 nucleotides align to TRBD1. From germline, CDR1 is LNHDA and CDR2 SQIVND (reference sequence). CDR3 length equals 16 residues. Trimming cost V 3 bases and J 10 bases; bases outside gene matches: 12. The CDR3 loop is CASSMEKTGRSSPLHF. CDR3 DNA: TGTGCCAGTAGTATGGAAAAGACAGGGAGGAGCTCACCCCTCCACTTT. The full variable domain, completed using reference TRBV19 and TRBJ1-6, is DGGITQSPKYLFRKEGQNVTLSCEQNLNHDAMYWYRQDPGQGLRLIYYSQIVNDFQKGDIAEGYSVSREKKESFPLTVTSAQKNPTAFYLCASSMEKTGRSSPLHFGNGTRLTVT.

The chain is built from TRBV5-5 and TRBJ2-5, with D possibly matching TRBD1 (6 bases). Germline loops: CDR1 SGHKS, CDR2 YYEKEE (reference sequence). The length of the CDR3 is 14 residues. Trimming stripped 1 base from V and 2 bases from J, with 9 bases between. The CDR3 here is CASSLTGRQETQYF. The DNA for the CDR3 is TGTGCCAGCAGCTTGACAGGGCGTCAAGAGACCCAGTACTTC.

The chain joins TRBV11-2 to TRBJ2-7; 8 bases agree with TRBD2. CDR3 length equals 14 residues. Germline loops: CDR1 SGHAT, CDR2 FQNNGV. After removal of 1 base from V and 7 bases from J, the junction contained 6 bases not matched to a gene. This CDR3 is CASSLAGGPGEQYF. DNA for the CDR3: TGTGCCAGCAGCTTAGCGGGAGGGCCGGGTGAGCAGTACTTC.

The rearrangement links TRBV18 to TRBJ1-6; a possible D gene is TRBD1 (6 bases). Trimming took off 1 base at V and 5 bases at J, with 9 bases between the two ends. Germline assignment: CDR1 KGHSH and CDR2 LQKENI. The CDR3 totals 15 residues. In nucleotides, the CDR3 is TGTGCCAGCTCACCACTGACAGGCAATAATTCACCCCTCCACTTT. Translated, it gives CASSPLTGNNSPLHF.

This chain connects TRBV5-1 to TRBJ2-3; 9 bases match TRBD1. This CDR3 has 16 amino acids. V gave up 3 bases and J gave up 2 bases; unmatched junction bases: 7. CDR1 is SGHRS and CDR2 is YFSETQ in the germline V gene. The CDR3 bases are TGCGCCAGCAGCTGGGGGGGACAGGGACCCACAGATACGCAGTATTTT. Encoded protein: CASSWGGQGPTDTQYF.

This sequence joins TRBV6-5 and TRBJ2-7; 7 bases agree with TRBD2. V lost 7 bases, J lost 0 bases, and 9 bases stayed unmatched. This CDR3 region has 15 residues. Germline V CDR1 and CDR2: MNHEY, SVGAGI. CDR3 residues: CASTLGGERSYEQYF. In DNA, the CDR3 is TGTGCCAGCACCTTGGGAGGGGAACGCTCCTACGAGCAGTACTTC.

The chain couples TRBV10-1 to TRBJ2-7; a weak D match, TRBD1 (6 bases). This CDR3 has 13 residues. Looked up from germline, CDR1 is WNHNN and CDR2 is SYGVQD (reference sequence). Trimming cost V 5 bases and J 3 bases, with 11 bases left between them. The CDR3 spells CASSLDSLYEQYF. In DNA, the CDR3 is TGCGCCAGCAGTCTGGACAGTCTCTACGAGCAGTACTTC.

In this sample, this clone turned up once. The chain has TRBV19 and TRBJ2-7; 12 bases are a match to TRBD2. The junction had 4 bases not matched to a gene; V was cut back by 3 bases and J by 4 bases. The germline V gene encodes CDR1 LNHDA and CDR2 SQIVND (reference sequence). There are 15 residues in the CDR3. The CDR3 loop is CASSIGLAGLYEQYF. In DNA, the CDR3 is TGTGCCAGTAGTATTGGACTAGCGGGACTATACGAGCAGTACTTC.

The chain carries TRBV5-5 and TRBJ1-4; no clear D gene. The CDR3 is 16 residues long. Germline assignment: CDR1 SGHKS and CDR2 YYEKEE (reference sequence). The V end lost 0 bases, the J end lost 4 bases, and 13 bases lay between the germline ends. This CDR3 is CASSLGPTSYNEKLFF. DNA for the CDR3: TGTGCCAGCAGCTTGGGCCCGACAAGCTATAATGAAAAACTGTTTTTT.

The chain carries TRBV5-1 and TRBJ2-3; 12 bases are shared with TRBD2. The trim removed 0 bases at V and 8 bases at J, leaving 10 bases unmatched. The CDR3 length is 17 residues. Germline-derived CDR1 and CDR2 are SGHRS and YFSETQ. This CDR3 is CASSLDLAGGPRPTQYF. In DNA form, the CDR3 reads TGCGCCAGCAGCTTGGATCTAGCGGGAGGGCCCCGACCTACGCAGTATTTT. Supplemented by reference TRBV5-1 and TRBJ2-3, the full variable domain reads KAGVTQTPRYLIKTRGQQVTLSCSPISGHRSVSWYQQTPGQGLQFLFEYFSETQRNKGNFPGRFSGRQFSNSRSEMNVSTLELGDSALYLCASSLDLAGGPRPTQYFGPGTRLTVL.

V and J are TRBV5-4 and TRBJ2-7; 8 bases map to TRBD2. V shed 3 bases and J 6 bases; nucleotides not matched to a gene: 11. Per the germline V gene, CDR1 is SGHNT and CDR2 is YYREEE (reference sequence). This CDR3 contains 15 residues. The CDR3 sequence: CASSSEVSGKVEQYF. The CDR3 DNA follows: TGTGCCAGCAGCTCCGAGGTTAGCGGGAAGGTCGAGCAGTACTTC.

V and J are TRBV2 and TRBJ2-2, with 8 bases matching TRBD1. The V gene's germline CDR1 is SNHLY and CDR2 FYNNEI. The CDR3 has 14 amino acids. V shed 7 bases, J shed 7 bases, and the junction held 8 bases outside the gene matches. The CDR3 DNA is TGTGCCAGCACTACGGACAGGGCAGGCGGGGAGCTGTTTTTT. Protein: CASTTDRAGGELFF.

The chain is built from TRBV7-9 and TRBJ2-5; 8 nucleotides match TRBD1. CDR3 length equals 14 residues. The V gene end was trimmed by 5 bases and the J gene end by 5 bases; junction bases not matched to a gene: 7. The germline CDR1 and CDR2 sequences are SEHNR and FQNEAQ (reference sequence). CDR3 in amino acids: CASSGRQGKETQYF. In DNA form, the CDR3 reads TGTGCCAGCAGCGGTAGACAGGGGAAGGAGACCCAGTACTTC.

A word on this clone: The junction shows a germline mismatch at one end, possibly a read error. The rearrangement links TRBV9 to TRBJ2-7; TRBD1 aligns across 8 bases. Germline V gene sequence: CDR1 SGDLS, CDR2 YYNGEE. This CDR3 has 11 residues. CDR3 residues: CASSVVGGQDF. CDR3 sequence (DNA): TGTGCCAGCAGCGTAGTCGGGGGACAGGATTTC.

The CDR3 protein is CATRKTRDSEAFF. Here the CDR3 DNA reads TGTGCCACCAGAAAGACCCGGGACAGCGAAGCTTTCTTT. J is TRBJ1-1 and V is TRBV24-1; TRBD1 matches at 7 bases. Losses at the gene ends were 7 bases for V and 8 bases for J; bases not matched to a gene: 9. Germline loops: CDR1 KGHDR, CDR2 SFDVKD. The CDR3 covers 13 residues.

The CDR3 region has the DNA TGTGCCAGCAGTTACCGGAGGGTTGATACGCAGTATTTT. Translating it yields CASSYRRVDTQYF. This chain uses TRBV6-6 with TRBJ2-3; D perhaps matches TRBD2 (6 bases). Germline V gene data show CDR1 as MNHNY and CDR2 as SVGAGI (reference sequence). V shed 2 bases and J shed 6 bases, with 9 bases lying between them. The CDR3 covers 13 residues.